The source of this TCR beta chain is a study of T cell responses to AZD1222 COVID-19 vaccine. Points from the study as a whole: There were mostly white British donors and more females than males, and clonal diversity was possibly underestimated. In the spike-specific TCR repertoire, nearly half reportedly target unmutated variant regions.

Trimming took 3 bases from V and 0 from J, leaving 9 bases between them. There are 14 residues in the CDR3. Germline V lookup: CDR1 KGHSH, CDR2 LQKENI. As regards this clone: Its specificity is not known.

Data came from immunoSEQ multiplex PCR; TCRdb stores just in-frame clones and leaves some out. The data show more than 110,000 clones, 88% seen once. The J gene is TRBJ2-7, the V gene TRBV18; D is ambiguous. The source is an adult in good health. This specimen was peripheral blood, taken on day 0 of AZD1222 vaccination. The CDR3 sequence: CASSPVRSSYEQYF. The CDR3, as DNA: TGTGCCAGCTCACCCGTACGAAGCTCCTACGAGCAGTACTTC.